This TCR beta chain was obtained from a study of T-cell reconstitution after alpha-beta-depleted transplantation in children. Using unique molecular identifiers, the investigators prepared the TCRbeta library. Via MiXCR, TCRdb re-called the PCR reads, giving one row per CDR3 protein. The sample records 350,000 to 400,000 distinct CDR3 sequences, roughly 14% being singletons. Germline trimming cut 2 bases from V and 5 bases from J; bases unmatched to any gene: 7. The CDR3 totals 15 residues. Looked up from germline, CDR1 is LGHNA and CDR2 is YSLEER. This material consisted of PBMCs, taken from the stem cell graft. The TCR comes from a human donor who donated a stem cell graft to a child with Fanconi anemia. The chain is built from TRBV4-3 and TRBJ2-3, with 7 positions matching TRBD1. The CDR3 sequence is CASSQTRGRGDTQYF. The CDR3 DNA sequence: TGCGCCAGCAGCCAAACGAGGGGGCGTGGAGATACGCAGTATTTT.